This note documents a single T cell receptor beta chain sequence. Its matching antigen is unknown. Germline V CDR1 and CDR2: LNHNV, YYDKDF (reference sequence). With V trimmed by 0 bases and J by 1 base, 8 bases remained unmatched. CDR3 size: 19 residues. The data are from a study of T cell responses to AZD1222 COVID-19 vaccine. General study findings and limits: The study sampled repertoires only after the peak T cell response.

Clones were read by immunoSEQ multiplex PCR, and TCRdb kept only the in-frame ones, dropping some. The sample records roughly 120,000 clones, about 92% being singletons. This TCR derives from an adult in good health. The chain is built from TRBV15 and TRBJ2-6; 8 nucleotides agree with TRBD2. Here the sequenced sample was peripheral blood, taken on day 0 of AZD1222 vaccination. CDR3 region: CATSREAGGWGSGANVLTF. DNA for the CDR3: TGTGCCACCAGCAGAGAGGCGGGGGGCTGGGGATCTGGGGCCAACGTCCTGACTTTC.